This T cell receptor beta chain was observed in a study of cytomegalovirus exposure and HLA in healthy donors. Looking at the study overall: T cells numbering about 180 million yielded more than 95 million unique TCR beta sequences in an earlier analysis. As released early, the data held 80 million to 90 million unique TCRs from HLA-typed donors. Whole-study results and caveats: Data from an earlier analysis indicated that most TCR beta V segments were productive either about 90% or about 30% of the time. Per published accounts, TCR beta sequences correctly predicted the HLA-A and HLA-B alleles of most subjects.

Per the germline V gene, CDR1 is SGHVS and CDR2 is FQNEAQ. V shed 5 bases and J shed 3 bases, with 14 bases lying between them. This CDR3 has 15 residues. The PCR ran on 60 Vbeta and 13 Jbeta primers. Method: immunoSEQ multiplex PCR; TCRdb's copy keeps in-frame clones and lacks some. Its table lists fewer than 100,000 clones. Note on this clone: The antigen is not known.

The TCR sequence derives from a woman aged 60 to 75 in good health and CMV-seronegative. The chain couples TRBV7-8 to TRBJ2-1, with D tentatively TRBD2 (6 bases). The sample was PBMCs. CDR3 residues: CASSLGAGHYNEQFF. DNA of the CDR3: TGTGCCAGCAGCCTAGGCGCGGGGCACTACAATGAGCAGTTCTTC.